These 31 T cell receptor beta chains share one sample of origin, sequenced in a study of vaccination effects on CD4 cells after COVID-19. The protocol was immunoSEQ multiplex PCR, while the TCRdb copy is restricted to in-frame clones and leaves out a portion. The sample shows tens of thousands of clones, roughly 80% of them seen only once. The antigens of these receptors remain unknown. Viral peptide pool expansion of antigen-specific CD4+ T cells preceded sequencing in the ViraFEST assay. Culture proceeded for under twelve days, and CD4+ T cells were then isolated. All participants had two doses of either the BNT162b2 or mRNA-1273 vaccine. The sequenced sample was CD4+ T cells from PBMCs cultured with HCoV-229E spike peptides, obtained after COVID-19 vaccination. Source of these receptors: a human donor who received a COVID-19 vaccine.

This chain links TRBV18 with TRBJ2-7, with D possibly matching TRBD1 (6 bases). CDR3 length: 13 residues. Trimming took 3 bases from V and 0 from J, leaving 6 bases between them. CDR1 and CDR2 (germline): KGHSH, LQKENI. CDR3 coding DNA: TGTGCCAGCTCACCGGACAGCTCCTACGAGCAGTACTTC. Its protein is CASSPDSSYEQYF.

The gene calls are TRBV7-9 and TRBJ1-3; a weak D match, TRBD1 (5 bases). The length of the CDR3 is 13 residues. The germline CDR1 and CDR2 sequences are SEHNR and FQNEAQ (reference sequence). Deletions cut 7 bases from V and 6 bases from J, with 13 bases between. The CDR3 sequence: CASIKRGANTIYF. The DNA of the CDR3 is TGTGCCAGCATCAAAAGGGGAGCAAACACCATATATTTT.

The gene calls are TRBV18 and TRBJ1-1; weak D call: TRBD1 (5 bases). Looked up from germline, CDR1 is KGHSH and CDR2 is LQKENI. V was pared by 3 bases and J by 1 base, with 9 bases between. CDR3 size: 14 residues. CDR3 loop: CASSPGQSNTEAFF. The CDR3 coding sequence is TGTGCCAGCTCACCGGGGCAGTCGAACACTGAAGCTTTCTTT.

This chain connects TRBV11-3 to TRBJ2-7, with TRBD2 as a possible D gene (6 bases). V gave up 2 bases and J gave up 5 bases, with 10 bases separating them. The germline gives CDR1 SGHNT, CDR2 YENEEA. This CDR3 comprises 13 residues. The CDR3, as DNA: TGTGCCAGCAGCTTAACCGGGAGCGACGAGCAGTACTTC. Its translation is CASSLTGSDEQYF.

V is TRBV3-1 (or the pseudogene TRBV3-2) and J is TRBJ2-3; 7 bases line up with TRBD2. Germline-derived CDR1 and CDR2 are LGHDT and YNNKEL (reference sequence). Germline trimming cut 3 bases from V and 3 bases from J; bases unmatched to any gene: 15. The CDR3 loop spans 18 amino acids. CDR3 protein: CASSQDPRGGGWTDTQYF. The CDR3 nucleotides are TGTGCCAGCAGCCAGGATCCTAGGGGCGGGGGATGGACAGATACGCAGTATTTT.

This clone was observed a few times. J is TRBJ1-5 and V is TRBV30; D is ambiguous. Germline V gene data show CDR1 as GTSNPN and CDR2 as SVGIG (reference sequence). The germline V and J ends were trimmed by 2 bases and 2 bases, with 13 bases remaining between them. The CDR3 is 15 residues long. Written as DNA, the CDR3 is TGTGCCTGGAGTAAGACAACTGTGGGCAATCAGCCCCAGCATTTT. Its translation is CAWSKTTVGNQPQHF.

This CDR3 reads CASIRSSVRGSLGNEQFF. CDR3 nucleotide sequence: TGTGCCAGTATAAGAAGCTCGGTCAGGGGAAGTTTAGGCAATGAGCAGTTCTTC. The rearrangement uses TRBV19 and TRBJ2-1, with D perhaps matching TRBD1 (6 bases). The germline CDR1 and CDR2 sequences are LNHDA and SQIVND (reference sequence). V was shortened by 7 bases and J by 6 bases, with 28 bases between the two germline ends. The CDR3 length is 18 residues.

A few counts support this clone. This CDR3 reads CAWSQVPYEQYF. CDR3 coding DNA: TGTGCCTGGAGTCAAGTCCCCTACGAGCAGTACTTC. V and J are TRBV30 and TRBJ2-7, with no clear D. V dropped 2 bases and J dropped 2 bases, with 7 bases sitting between them. The CDR3 is 12 residues long. The V gene's germline CDR1 is GTSNPN and CDR2 SVGIG (reference sequence).

The V call is TRBV5-1, the J call TRBJ2-3; 11 positions match TRBD2. Germline V gene data show CDR1 as SGHRS and CDR2 as YFSETQ. V trimming: 3 bases; J trimming: 2 bases; junction bases outside the gene matches: 2. This CDR3 has 15 residues. CDR3 loop: CASSSGLAATDTQYF. DNA of the CDR3: TGCGCCAGCAGCTCGGGACTAGCGGCCACAGATACGCAGTATTTT.

This clone was seen more than once but under ten times. The chain recombines TRBV14 with TRBJ2-2; D not resolved. Germline V gene sequence: CDR1 SGHDN, CDR2 FVKESK. The length of the CDR3 is 14 residues. The V end was cut by 2 bases, the J end by 0 bases, with 4 bases between. In nucleotides, the CDR3 is TGTGCCAGCAGCCAACTCGCGAACACCGGGGAGCTGTTTTTT. It codes for CASSQLANTGELFF. The whole variable domain, filled in from reference TRBV14 and TRBJ2-2, reads EAGVTQFPSHSVIEKGQTVTLRCDPISGHDNLYWYRRVMGKEIKFLLHFVKESKQDESGMPNNRFLAERTGGTYSTLKVQPAELEDSGVYFCASSQLANTGELFFGEGSRLTVL.

The chain employs TRBV3-1 (or the pseudogene TRBV3-2) and TRBJ2-2, with D unclear. This CDR3 comprises 15 residues. Trimming stripped 6 bases from V and 1 base from J, with 12 bases between. Germline V CDR1 and CDR2: LGHDT, YNNKEL (reference sequence). Here the CDR3 DNA reads TGTGCCAGCAGGGTAGGCAGGAGGAACACCGGGGAGCTGTTTTTT. It encodes CASRVGRRNTGELFF.

The chain couples TRBV15 to TRBJ1-1; 7 bases are a match to TRBD1. CDR3 length equals 13 residues. Germline V CDR1 and CDR2: LNHNV, YYDKDF (reference sequence). Trimming cost V 8 bases and J 7 bases; bases outside gene matches: 10. The DNA of the CDR3 is TGTGCCACCGGGACAGCGGGCTTAGGTGAAGCTTTCTTT. It encodes CATGTAGLGEAFF.

The chain links TRBV20-1 to TRBJ2-4, with D perhaps being TRBD1 or TRBD2 (5 bases each). V shed 8 bases and J shed 5 bases, with 22 bases lying between them. Germline assignment: CDR1 DFQATT and CDR2 SNEGSKA (reference sequence). The CDR3 is 15 amino acids. CDR3 DNA sequence: TGCAGTCCTCGTGAGCCGGGACCAAAGCAAAACATTCAGTACTTC. Residues: CSPREPGPKQNIQYF.

This clone was recorded only once. V is TRBV7-9 and J is TRBJ1-1, with 8 positions matching TRBD1. The CDR3 is 17 residues long. V trimming: 5 bases; J trimming: 1 base; junction bases outside the gene matches: 12. Per germline, CDR1 SEHNR and CDR2 FQNEAQ (reference sequence). In DNA, the CDR3 is TGTGCCAGCAGCCTACCCCGGACAGGGAACAAGAACACTGAAGCTTTCTTT. This translates into CASSLPRTGNKNTEAFF.

The chain recombines TRBV19 with TRBJ1-5, with a weak D call TRBD1 (6 bases). The germline V gene has CDR1 LNHDA and CDR2 SQIVND (reference sequence). V lost 3 bases to trimming and J lost 4 bases, with 7 bases between them. CDR3 size: 13 residues. For the CDR3, the DNA is TGTGCCAGTAGTATGGACAGAAATCAGCCCCAGCATTTT. This gives the protein CASSMDRNQPQHF. The full variable domain, with the rest looked up from reference TRBV19 and TRBJ1-5, is DGGITQSPKYLFRKEGQNVTLSCEQNLNHDAMYWYRQDPGQGLRLIYYSQIVNDFQKGDIAEGYSVSREKKESFPLTVTSAQKNPTAFYLCASSMDRNQPQHFGDGTRLSIL.

The table lists this clone with a few counts. This chain uses TRBV12-3 or TRBV12-4 with TRBJ1-2; unclear D gene. V lost 1 base to trimming and J lost 8 bases, with 8 bases between them. The CDR3 loop spans 12 amino acids. The CDR3 DNA is TGTGCCAGCAGTTTAGGTCTACGGGGCTACACCTTC. Translation gives CASSLGLRGYTF.

The J gene is TRBJ1-4, the V gene TRBV6-6; 7 bases align to TRBD1. CDR1 is MNHNY and CDR2 is SVGAGI in the germline V gene (reference sequence). There are 15 residues in the CDR3. The V and J ends lost 2 bases and 8 bases, in that order; junction bases with no gene match: 8. The CDR3 DNA sequence: TGTGCCAGCAGTTACATAGGGGGCGCTCGGGAAAAACTGTTTTTT. It encodes CASSYIGGAREKLFF.

The gene calls are TRBV4-1 and TRBJ1-2; 10 bases are a match to TRBD1. CDR1 MGHRA and CDR2 YSYEKL come from the germline V gene. V lost 6 bases, J lost 6 bases, and 16 bases stayed unmatched. The CDR3 is made up of 17 amino acids. The CDR3, as DNA: TGCGCCAGCAGAGCAGCCGGGACAGGGGCACCTTCTGATGGCTACACCTTC. Amino acid sequence: CASRAAGTGAPSDGYTF.

The chain recombines TRBV5-1 with TRBJ2-5; D is ambiguous. The CDR3 loop spans 14 amino acids. Germline V gene lookup returns CDR1 SGHRS and CDR2 YFSETQ. V gave up 0 bases and J gave up 2 bases, with 8 bases separating them. CDR3 bases: TGCGCCAGCAGCTTGGGATTAGGGCAAGAGACCCAGTACTTC. Translating gives CASSLGLGQETQYF.

V gene TRBV11-2 combines with J gene TRBJ2-5, with D uncertain. CDR3 length equals 14 residues. Germline values: CDR1 SGHAT, CDR2 FQNNGV. The V and J ends lost 1 base and 1 base respectively, with 7 bases between them. The CDR3 sequence is CASSLGRSQETQYF. The CDR3 region has the DNA TGTGCCAGCAGCTTAGGGAGAAGCCAAGAGACCCAGTACTTC.

V and J are TRBV5-1 and TRBJ2-7; D gene ambiguous. The CDR3 has 11 residues. V lost 2 bases and J 3 bases, leaving 3 bases between the germline ends. The germline CDR1 and CDR2 sequences are SGHRS and YFSETQ. The CDR3 is CASSFDYEQYF. The CDR3 nucleotides read TGCGCCAGCAGCTTTGACTACGAGCAGTACTTC.

This sequence joins TRBV18 and TRBJ1-3; 7 bases are shared with TRBD1. Germline CDR1 and CDR2: KGHSH and LQKENI. Trimming removed 1 base from V and 6 bases from J; junction bases left unmatched: 6. The CDR3 is made up of 15 amino acids. CDR3 sequence (DNA): TGTGCCAGCTCACCACGAGGGGGCAACGAAAACACCATATATTTT. Amino acids: CASSPRGGNENTIYF.

The chain has TRBV6-5 and TRBJ2-7; D not resolved. The length of the CDR3 is 13 residues. The germline CDR1 and CDR2 sequences are MNHEY and SVGAGI. The ends were cut back, 4 bases at V and 3 bases at J, with 10 bases in the middle. The CDR3 coding sequence is TGTGCCAGCAGTTTGGCAGGTAACTACGAGCAGTACTTC. As protein: CASSLAGNYEQYF.

The genes are TRBV10-3 and TRBJ2-1, with D possibly matching TRBD1 (6 bases). Trimming stripped 4 bases from V and 2 bases from J, with 18 bases between. The CDR3 spans 17 residues. Germline CDR1 is ENHRY and CDR2 is SYGVKD. The CDR3 DNA follows: TGTGCCATCAGTGGCGGCCAGGGGACCGCTACCTACAATGAGCAGTTCTTC. This gives the protein CAISGGQGTATYNEQFF.

The chain combines TRBV5-1 with TRBJ2-5; 7 bases are a match to TRBD1. CDR3 length: 14 amino acids. V trimming: 3 bases; J trimming: 2 bases; junction bases outside the gene matches: 4. Germline V gene lookup returns CDR1 SGHRS and CDR2 YFSETQ. The CDR3 coding sequence is TGCGCCAGCAGCTGGGACAGCGCTCAAGAGACCCAGTACTTC. It encodes CASSWDSAQETQYF.

This chain uses TRBV6-5 with TRBJ2-5, with 8 bases fitting TRBD2. V trimming: 7 bases; J trimming: 5 bases; junction bases outside the gene matches: 9. This CDR3 has 14 residues. The V gene's germline CDR1 is MNHEY and CDR2 SVGAGI. The CDR3: CASTPAGVWETQYF. The CDR3 nucleotides are TGTGCCAGCACCCCAGCGGGGGTCTGGGAGACCCAGTACTTC.

The chain is built from TRBV11-2 and TRBJ2-2, with 8 positions matching TRBD1. CDR3 size: 16 residues. Germline trimming cut 5 bases from V and 7 bases from J; bases unmatched to any gene: 12. Germline V gives CDR1 SGHAT, CDR2 FQNNGV. DNA of the CDR3: TGTGCCAGCAGCCCAGAGAGGACAGGGTTGGGCGGGGAGCTGTTTTTT. Protein: CASSPERTGLGGELFF.

The rearrangement links TRBV19 to TRBJ1-4, with D tentatively TRBD1 (5 bases). This CDR3 has 14 residues. V lost 5 bases, J lost 7 bases, and 14 bases lay in between. Per the germline V gene, CDR1 is LNHDA and CDR2 is SQIVND (reference sequence). The CDR3 sequence is CASSDGGFTEKLFF. Written as DNA, the CDR3 is TGTGCCAGTAGTGATGGGGGATTTACTGAAAAACTGTTTTTT.

The V gene is TRBV7-9, the J gene TRBJ1-6; the match to TRBD1 covers 7 bases. Losses at the gene ends were 4 bases for V and 4 bases for J; bases not matched to a gene: 4. The CDR3 sequence is 15 residues long. In germline, CDR1 is SEHNR, CDR2 FQNEAQ (reference sequence). In nucleotides, the CDR3 is TGTGCCAGCAGCTCGGGACAGTTGTATAATTCACCCCTCCACTTT. This gives the protein CASSSGQLYNSPLHF.

V usage is TRBV18 and J usage is TRBJ2-3; no firm D call. V shed 3 bases and J shed 2 bases, with 9 bases lying between them. Germline V gene data show CDR1 as KGHSH and CDR2 as LQKENI. This CDR3 has 14 residues. As DNA, the CDR3 is TGTGCCAGCTCACCCATGGTCCCCACAGATACGCAGTATTTT. It is translated as CASSPMVPTDTQYF.

The rearrangement uses TRBV2 and TRBJ2-1; 7 nucleotides align to TRBD1. V was clipped by 5 bases and J by 4 bases; unmatched bases: 8. Germline CDR1 and CDR2: SNHLY and FYNNEI. CDR3 size: 15 residues. CDR3 residues: CASSKEQGQYNEQFF. In nucleotides, the CDR3 is TGTGCCAGCAGTAAAGAACAGGGGCAGTACAATGAGCAGTTCTTC.